This T cell receptor (beta chain) came from a study of T cell changes during pregnancy in multiple sclerosis. Here immunoSEQ multiplex PCR was the method, and the copy in TCRdb shows in-frame clones only, minus some. The sample carries tens of thousands of clones, about nine tenths recorded once. The CDR3 has 15 amino acids. V lost 2 bases, J lost 5 bases, and 14 bases lay in between. Germline V gene lookup returns CDR1 SGDLS and CDR2 YYNGEE. The material sequenced was peripheral blood, taken after pregnancy. The sequence was obtained from a female donor in good health, enrolled as a control in a pregnancy study. The chain has TRBV9 and TRBJ1-3; D unresolved. The CDR3 coding sequence is TGTGCCAGCAGCGTCATGACGGGATTTAGAAACACCATATATTTT. Its translation: CASSVMTGFRNTIYF. The full variable domain, rest sourced from reference TRBV9 and TRBJ1-3, is DSGVTQTPKHLITATGQRVTLRCSPRSGDLSVYWYQQSLDQGLQFLIQYYNGEERAKGNILERFSAQQFPDLHSELNLSSLELGDSALYFCASSVMTGFRNTIYFGEGSWLTVV.